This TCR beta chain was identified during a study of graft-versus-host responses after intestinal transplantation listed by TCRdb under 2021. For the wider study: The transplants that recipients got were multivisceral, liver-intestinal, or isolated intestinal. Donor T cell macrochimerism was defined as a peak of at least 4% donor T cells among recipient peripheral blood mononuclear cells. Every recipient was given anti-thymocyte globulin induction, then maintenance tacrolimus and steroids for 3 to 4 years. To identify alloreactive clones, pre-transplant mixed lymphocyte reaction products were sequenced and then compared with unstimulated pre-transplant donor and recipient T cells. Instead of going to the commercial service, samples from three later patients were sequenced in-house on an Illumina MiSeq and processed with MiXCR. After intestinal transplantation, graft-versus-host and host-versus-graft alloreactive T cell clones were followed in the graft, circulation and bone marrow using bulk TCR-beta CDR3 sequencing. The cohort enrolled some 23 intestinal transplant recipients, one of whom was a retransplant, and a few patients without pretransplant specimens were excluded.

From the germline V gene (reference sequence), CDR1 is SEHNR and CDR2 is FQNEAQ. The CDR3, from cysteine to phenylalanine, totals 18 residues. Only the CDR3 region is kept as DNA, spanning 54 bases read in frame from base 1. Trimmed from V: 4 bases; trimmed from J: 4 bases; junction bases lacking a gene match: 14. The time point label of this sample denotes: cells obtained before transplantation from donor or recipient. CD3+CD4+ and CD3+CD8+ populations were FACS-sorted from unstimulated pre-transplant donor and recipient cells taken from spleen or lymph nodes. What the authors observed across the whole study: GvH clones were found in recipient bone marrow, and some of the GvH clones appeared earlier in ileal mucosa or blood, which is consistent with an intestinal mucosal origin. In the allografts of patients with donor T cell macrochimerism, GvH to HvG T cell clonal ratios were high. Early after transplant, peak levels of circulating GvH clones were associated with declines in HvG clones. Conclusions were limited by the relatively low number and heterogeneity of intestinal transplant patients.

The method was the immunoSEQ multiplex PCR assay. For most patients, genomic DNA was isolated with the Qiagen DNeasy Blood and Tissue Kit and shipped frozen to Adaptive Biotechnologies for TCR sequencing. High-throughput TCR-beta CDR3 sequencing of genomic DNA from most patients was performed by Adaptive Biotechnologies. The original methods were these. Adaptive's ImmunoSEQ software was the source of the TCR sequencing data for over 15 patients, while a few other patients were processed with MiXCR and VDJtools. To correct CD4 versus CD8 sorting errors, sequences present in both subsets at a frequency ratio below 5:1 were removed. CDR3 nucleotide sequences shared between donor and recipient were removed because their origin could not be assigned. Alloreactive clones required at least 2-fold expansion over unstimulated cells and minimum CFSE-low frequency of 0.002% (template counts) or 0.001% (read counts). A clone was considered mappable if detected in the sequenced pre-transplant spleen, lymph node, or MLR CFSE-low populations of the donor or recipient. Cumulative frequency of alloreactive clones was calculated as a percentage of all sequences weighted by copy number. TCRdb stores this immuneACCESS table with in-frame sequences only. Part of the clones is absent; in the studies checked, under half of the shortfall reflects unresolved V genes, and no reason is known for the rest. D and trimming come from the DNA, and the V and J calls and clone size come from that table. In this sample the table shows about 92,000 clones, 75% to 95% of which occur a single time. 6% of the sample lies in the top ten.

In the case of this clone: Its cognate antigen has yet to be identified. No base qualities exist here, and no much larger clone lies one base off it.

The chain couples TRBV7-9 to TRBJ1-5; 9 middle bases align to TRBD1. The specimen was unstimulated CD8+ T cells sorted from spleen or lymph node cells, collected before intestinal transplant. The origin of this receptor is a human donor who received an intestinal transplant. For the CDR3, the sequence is CASSSEIKSGQGNQPQHF. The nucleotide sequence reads TGTGCCAGCAGCTCAGAGATTAAGAGTGGACAGGGGAATCAGCCCCAGCATTTT.